The entry that follows covers one T cell receptor (beta chain) sequence. Its specific antigen is unknown. No base-level quality is on record; no much larger clone is a single base apart. This entry is derived from a study of cytomegalovirus exposure and HLA in healthy donors (dated by TCRdb to the late 2010s). With regard to the full study: An earlier analysis of around 600 of the donors reported 250 to 300 Gb of sequence data and 117 million unique TCR beta sequences from around 200 million T cells. To predict cytomegalovirus infection status, the study brought together high-throughput TCR immunosequencing, statistical association of individual TCRs with disease status, and machine learning. The later analysis used no new phenotypic data to find candidate immune exposures, relying instead on TCR beta sequences and their occurrence across donors. A later analysis re-analyzed previously published TCR beta repertoires from 500 to 700 donors and added high-resolution HLA genotyping to study TCR occurrence patterns. Donor age, sex, ethnicity and CMV serostatus were collected together with the repertoire data. Four to six DR-DQ haplotypes were handled as single units for association and clustering, since linkage in the cohort was strong. About 280 gigabases of sequencing data and tens of millions of unique TCR sequences were included in an early release covering about 620 HLA-typed donors. An earlier analysis of 587 of the donors used high-throughput TCR beta sequencing to judge whether each TCR beta V gene segment behaved as functional or pseudogenic. Every discovery cohort repertoire had been produced on one sequencing platform. The study used immunosequencing to profile the T cell repertoires of 666 subjects and linked those repertoires to cytomegalovirus serostatus. The study aimed to test whether cataloging public T cell receptors could reveal signatures of past pathogen exposure. In addition to the first cohort of hundreds of subjects, a separate validation cohort of about 120 different subjects was used. A later genetic analysis used genome-wide SNP genotypes for about 55% of the 666 donors, treating that subset as a discovery cohort. Typing coverage varied by locus: roughly 620-640 donors for A, B, C, DRB1 and DQB1; 500 to 550 for DQA1; over 600 for DPA1; roughly 450 for DPB1. Among the roughly 390 genotyped donors, around 81% belonged to the genetic ancestry cluster associated with self-reported Caucasian donors. On average, roughly 250,000 unique TCR beta nucleotide sequences were sequenced per donor among 398 genotyped donors of the cohort, with around 19% of those sequences being non-productive. Class I and class II HLA loci were covered by the typing at four-digit resolution.

Paper-wide results and their limitations: The study gave a list of under 200 TCR beta chains associated with cytomegalovirus. In an earlier analysis of about 600 of the donors, most TCR beta V segments appeared in productive rearrangements about 87% or about 30% of the time, broadly matching IMGT annotations. A cluster of highly shared sequence variants was judged likely to be a technical artifact of the sequencing pipeline. In a later analysis, several top co-occurrence clusters were reported to appear linked to parvovirus B19, influenza, CMV and Epstein-Barr virus. Because counts were too low, about 15 rarely observed V segments, including chromosome 9 orphons, were left out of the earlier analysis of roughly 600 of the donors. Compared with the roughly 700-donor mean, donors in an Asian-associated ancestry cluster had fewer N-insertions in productive TCRs, according to a later genetic analysis. The presence/absence analyses assumed that sequencing depth was roughly uniform across donors, and that assumption may not be true. In a later analysis, TCR association rates were found to vary across HLA loci, with the most associated TCRs seen for DRB1 alleles and the fewest for HLA-C alleles. According to the authors, the approach could potentially be generalized to other disease states and immunological phenotypes. A few of the identified cytomegalovirus-associated TCR beta chains were confirmed in vitro to be specific for cytomegalovirus antigens. Some IMGT-functional V segments, including TRBV6-2 and TRBV6-3, could not be distinguished by the 87-base-pair reads and were therefore excluded. The only immune exposure information available for the cohort was CMV serostatus. A later analysis found that most CMV-associated TCR beta chains appeared HLA-restricted, with HLA associations seemingly driven largely by CMV exposure. Compared with equally common non-associated chains, HLA-associated TCR beta chains in a later analysis were more clonally expanded and had lower generation probabilities. Most TCR sequences were observed very rarely across donors, whereas some public TCRs were present in many individuals. The cohort was sequenced for TCR beta chains only, and without alpha or paired-chain data the features that could be detected were limited. In both the original and validation cohorts, the classifier was reported to diagnose cytomegalovirus status with high specificity and sensitivity. Because HLA typing was missing for some donors at each locus, association tests included only the typed subset. Correlated functional status among segregating V segments might be attributable to linkage disequilibrium, but an unknown experimental factor could not be ruled out. Assigning TCR associations to individual alleles was difficult when HLA alleles, especially DR and DQ, strongly co-occurred. A later genetic analysis associated a missense DCLRE1C variant with V-gene and J-gene trimming of TCR beta chains, and an independent cohort replicated the association. At a false discovery rate of 0.05, a later analysis linked around 15,000 TCR beta sequences to specific HLA alleles. A further reported finding was that TCR beta sequences accurately predicted the HLA-A and HLA-B alleles for most subjects in the first cohort.

The cohort comprised some 730 healthy bone marrow donors. All cohort members were sampled while nominally healthy, although unrecorded immune exposures were likely present. The donor was CMV seronegative and belonged to the group of roughly 330 seronegative cohort members. A peripheral blood sample was collected from each donor, and TCR beta sequencing was performed on peripheral blood mononuclear cells. The Qiagen DNeasy Blood Extraction Kit was used to extract genomic DNA from the blood cell samples. The V and J ends are trimmed by 6 bases and 0 bases, leaving 23 bases between them. Inclusive of the bounding cysteine and phenylalanine, the CDR3 is 18 residues long. Solely the CDR3 DNA is kept, with 54 bases framed from the first base. The germline V gene provides CDR1 WSHSY and CDR2 SAAADI. Library generation was performed with the immunoSEQ multiplex PCR assay. The multiplex PCR relied on a mix of 60 forward primers for TCR Vbeta segments and 13 reverse primers for TCR Jbeta segments. A multiplex PCR assay on genomic DNA amplified the CDR3 region of rearranged TCR beta genes. The amplified TCR beta libraries were sequenced on the Illumina HiSeq System as 87-base-pair reads. Per the source publication's procedure: Across the 600 to 700 repertoires, a later analysis counted some 80 million unique TCR beta chains, 9.5 million to 12 million of which were shared by at least two donors. Raw reads were error-corrected and collapsed into unique sequences with a nearest-neighbor algorithm that merged closely related sequences to remove PCR and sequencing errors. Alignment of CDR3 sequences to IMGT reference sequences was used to assign V, D and J gene segments. Each retained sequence needed at least a six-nucleotide match to both a V gene segment and a J gene segment. A rearrangement was called productive if the CDR3 had no stop codons and remained in frame with V and J, and every other rearrangement was called non-productive. Following IMGT convention, CDR3 was defined as the stretch from the second conserved V-encoded cysteine up to the conserved J-encoded phenylalanine. The earlier analysis of approximately 500 of the donors excluded sequences that lacked an unambiguous match to a single V gene segment. An earlier analysis of several hundred of the donors called V segments functional above 56.7% productive rearrangements and segregating when the between-donor standard deviation exceeded 5%. A statistical classification framework was built for diagnosing cytomegalovirus status from the catalog of TCR beta chain sequences. In a later analysis, TCR nucleotide sequences were compared against IMGT/GENE-DB human TR gene sequences so that V and J genes could be assigned. In a later analysis, CDR3 sequences and most-parsimonious VDJ recombination scenarios were assigned using the TCRdist pipeline. In a later analysis, every TCR beta chain was defined by the combination of its CDR3 amino acid sequence and its V-gene family, and reads without a unique V-gene family were dropped. To address suspected cross-contamination and a sequencing artifact, a later analysis removed 550 to 750 highly shared, low-generation-probability nucleotide sequences. In a later analysis, a clonal expansion index was calculated for each public chain from normalized within-repertoire ranks of inferred template counts. A later analysis computed generation probabilities with a VDJ recombination model fitted to out-of-frame rearrangements, and checked the results against IGoR. In a later analysis, hypergeometric tests were used to score TCR-TCR, TCR-HLA and TCR-CMV co-occurrence, with a repertoire-size bias correction applied to TCR pairs. False discovery rates were estimated in a later analysis by permuting HLA or CMV assignments 20 times. In a later analysis, co-occurring TCRs were grouped using DBSCAN, with TCRdist sequence similarity added in when clustering inside HLA-allele-positive subsets. Repertoires with fewer than 30,000 or more than 120,000 public chains, plus five repertoires with anomalous nucleotide sharing, were excluded from co-occurrence clustering. TCRdb carries this immuneACCESS record with in-frame sequences only. Its versions omit some clonotypes, under half of them owing to an unresolved V gene in the studies checked, with the rest unexplained. The V and J calls and clone size were taken over from that table, and D and trimming were inferred from the DNA. The sample includes 130,000 or so clones, with around 9% observed a single time. The top ten constitute 5.5% of the sample.

Material for sequencing was PBMCs. The TCR was taken from a man aged 35 to 55 in good health and CMV-seronegative. The receptor chain draws on TRBV10-2 and TRBJ2-5; TRBD1 is a weak D gene call, 6 bases matching. Here the CDR3 is given as CASSHQTGTPADQETQYF. In nucleotide form, the sequence is TGCGCCAGCAGCCACCAAACCGGGACACCCGCCGACCAAGAGACCCAGTACTTC.